These 2 T cell receptor beta chains share one sample of origin, sequenced in a study of shared clonotypes between healthy human individuals. Profiling relied on immunoSEQ multiplex PCR, and the TCRdb table lists in-frame clones only, not all of them. The data hold roughly 640,000 clones, with roughly 97% observed a single time. The sequenced sample consisted of naive CD4+ T cells sorted from blood. Subset: CD45RA+ positively selected. These receptors were collected from a woman aged 25 to 39 in good health.

This chain connects TRBV11-2 to TRBJ1-4; D remains unclear. The CDR3 has 14 amino acids. With 3 bases removed from V and 3 bases from J, the gap between germline ends came to 8 bases. The V gene's germline CDR1 is SGHAT and CDR2 FQNNGV. The CDR3 DNA reads TGTGCCAGCAGCTTTCAAATGTCTAATGAAAAACTGTTTTTT. Protein product: CASSFQMSNEKLFF.

The chain is built from TRBV7-9 and TRBJ2-7; TRBD1 matches 10 bases. The V and J ends lost 6 bases and 2 bases, in that order; junction bases with no gene match: 1. The CDR3 is made up of 13 amino acids. Germline CDR1 is SEHNR and CDR2 is FQNEAQ (reference sequence). CDR3 nucleotides: TGTGCCAGCAGTGGACAGGGGGCCTACGAGCAGTACTTC. Translated, it gives CASSGQGAYEQYF.